Below are 10 T cell receptor beta chains sequenced from a single sample in a study of cytotoxic CD8 clonotypes in ibrutinib-treated CLL (dated by TCRdb to the early 2020s). Reading the label with the study, this specimen's time point is: approximately eleven months on ibrutinib. Receptor libraries were prepared by the immunoSEQ multiplex PCR assay. TCRdb provides this immuneACCESS table in a form limited to in-frame rearrangements. Some clones are lacking; in checked studies, under half of them reflect an unresolved V gene, and why the rest are absent is not known. For this sample the table gives about 200,000 clones, of which 70% were detected only once. About 6% of the sample rests with the top ten. This sample comprised PBMCs, obtained after 12 months of ibrutinib treatment. The receptors originated from a human donor with chronic lymphocytic leukemia.

V usage is TRBV30 and J usage is TRBJ1-1; D is uncertain. Germline CDR1 GTSNPN, CDR2 SVGIG (reference sequence). Trimming removed 4 bases at V and 4 bases at J, with 7 bases between. The CDR3 length is 11 residues. The CDR3 spells CAWKSFTEAFF. The CDR3 nucleotides are TGTGCCTGGAAGAGCTTCACTGAAGCTTTCTTT.

The chain couples TRBV19 to TRBJ1-1; TRBD1 might be the D (6 bases). Germline CDR1 and CDR2: LNHDA and SQIVND (reference sequence). The CDR3 is made up of 15 amino acids. V was trimmed by 5 bases and J by 0 bases, leaving 13 bases between them. CDR3 coding DNA: TGTGCCAGTAGTCCCCGACAGGCCTTGAACACTGAAGCTTTCTTT. Translation gives CASSPRQALNTEAFF.

The chain uses TRBV30 and TRBJ1-5; unclear D gene. The V end lost 5 bases, the J end lost 4 bases, and 21 bases lay between the germline ends. CDR3 length equals 16 residues. CDR1 GTSNPN and CDR2 SVGIG come from the germline V gene (reference sequence). Here the CDR3 DNA reads TGTGCCTGGCTAAAAAAGGGAGGGATTAGGAATCAGCCCCAGCATTTT. As protein: CAWLKKGGIRNQPQHF.

This chain uses TRBV11-2 with TRBJ1-6, with TRBD1 identical over 9 bases. The J segment lost 7 bases and the V segment lost 5 bases, leaving 12 bases of the junction unmatched. There are 17 residues in the CDR3. Germline assignment: CDR1 SGHAT and CDR2 FQNNGV. The CDR3 DNA reads as TGTGCCAGCAGCCCAAGGGACAGGGCTCTTAAAAATTCACCCCTCCACTTT. As protein: CASSPRDRALKNSPLHF.

This clone was detected only once. The chain carries TRBV5-4 and TRBJ2-2; 8 bases map to TRBD1. The V gene's germline CDR1 is SGHNT and CDR2 YYREEE (reference sequence). The CDR3 has 13 amino acids. V lost 4 bases to trimming and J lost 5 bases; unmatched junction nucleotides: 1. CDR3 DNA sequence: TGTGCCAGCAGCAGGACAGGGACCGGGGAGCTGTTTTTT. Encoded protein: CASSRTGTGELFF.

This clone was seen ten or more times. The J gene is TRBJ1-1, the V gene TRBV19; unclear D gene. V was shortened by 7 bases and J by 6 bases, with 18 bases between the two germline ends. The CDR3 sequence is 14 residues long. Germline CDR1 LNHDA, CDR2 SQIVND (reference sequence). As DNA, the CDR3 is TGTGCCAGTAAGAAAGGTGACGGGCCCCCTGAAGCTTTCTTT. Translated, it gives CASKKGDGPPEAFF. The whole variable domain, filled in from reference TRBV19 and TRBJ1-1, reads DGGITQSPKYLFRKEGQNVTLSCEQNLNHDAMYWYRQDPGQGLRLIYYSQIVNDFQKGDIAEGYSVSREKKESFPLTVTSAQKNPTAFYLCASKKGDGPPEAFFGQGTRLTVV.

The V gene is TRBV27, the J gene TRBJ2-5, with D perhaps TRBD1 (6 bases). The CDR3 has 16 amino acids. Germline V lookup: CDR1 MNHEY, CDR2 SMNVEV (reference sequence). V lost 6 bases, J lost 2 bases, and 19 bases lay in between. The CDR3 DNA follows: TGTGCCAGCAGGGTTCGGTCCCCGACAGGTCAAGAGACCCAGTACTTC. Its protein is CASRVRSPTGQETQYF.

The chain employs TRBV30 and TRBJ1-2, with D possibly matching TRBD1 (6 bases). Germline V lookup: CDR1 GTSNPN, CDR2 SVGIG (reference sequence). This CDR3 contains 11 residues. V shed 2 bases and J shed 8 bases, with 9 bases lying between them. The CDR3 loop is CAWSITGGYTF. The CDR3 coding sequence is TGTGCCTGGAGTATCACAGGGGGCTACACCTTC.

This rearrangement joins TRBV6-6 to TRBJ2-2, with D perhaps matching TRBD1 (7 bases). The germline V gene has CDR1 MNHNY and CDR2 SVGAGI (reference sequence). Trimming left V 0 bases short and J 10 bases short, with 15 bases between. CDR3 length: 15 residues. The CDR3 region has the DNA TGTGCCAGCAGTTACTCCGGCGCAGGGGGGATGGAGCTGTTTTTT. Translation gives CASSYSGAGGMELFF.

The chain employs TRBV5-1 and TRBJ2-1; 7 bases agree with TRBD1. The CDR3 covers 15 residues. CDR1 and CDR2 from the germline V gene are SGHRS and YFSETQ. V lost 4 bases to trimming and J lost 2 bases; unmatched junction nucleotides: 6. CDR3: CASSPLGQTYNEQFF. CDR3 sequence (DNA): TGCGCCAGCAGCCCACTGGGACAGACCTACAATGAGCAGTTCTTC.